The T cell receptor beta chain described here comes from a study of neurological immune-mediated disorders. This clonotype is labeled medium-sized. Its antigen remains unidentified. Study results and limitations: No sharing of CDR3 amino acid sequences was observed among expanded clones across subjects, suggesting private repertoires in all groups.

The sorted libraries drew on under 1.3 million T cells that were CD4+ or CD8+. The cDNA was generated by 5'RACE with 10-nucleotide random UMIs. Over 190 million TCR-beta sequences from 15-18 subjects came out of each sequencing run. TCRdb re-analysed the 5' RACE reads in MiXCR, keeping a single row per CDR3 protein. The sample holds some 5,000 distinct CDR3 sequences; around 22% are singletons and the top ten take 40% to 50%. Germline lookup yields CDR1 MNHEY and CDR2 SMNVEV (reference sequence). The CDR3 runs to 16 residues. Trimming shortened V by 1 base and J by 4 bases, and 16 bases separated the two germline ends.

V gene TRBV27 combines with J gene TRBJ1-2, with D hard to call. The sequence derives from an older woman with HTLV-1-associated myelopathy (HAM/TSP). Source material: CD8+ T cells from blood. For the CDR3, the DNA is TGTGCCAGCAGTTTATGGTCGGAGATACCCCGCTATGGCTACACCTTC. It is translated as CASSLWSEIPRYGYTF.